The entry below gives a single T cell receptor beta chain sequence along with its context. The data stem from a study of regulatory and conventional T cells in RAG deficiency. Germline CDR1 is KGHSH and CDR2 is LQKENI. The CDR3 totals 18 residues. J lost 4 bases, V lost 5 bases, and 13 bases had no gene match. Data came from immunoSEQ multiplex PCR; TCRdb stores just in-frame clones and leaves some out. The table has around 37,000 clones, approximately 89% seen once; the top ten hold 12% to 15%. This sample also appeared in a second study, on regulatory T cells. From that second work: The primer mix had 52 TRBV and 13 TRBJ primers.

What was sequenced was CD8+ T cells sorted from blood. The clonotype was recovered from a human donor in good health. The chain combines TRBV18 with TRBJ2-5; 13 positions agree with TRBD2. In DNA, the CDR3 is TGTGCCAGCTCAGCACTAGCGGGAGGGCCTAGTAGCGGAGAGACCCAGTACTTC. This codes for CASSALAGGPSSGETQYF.